Below, one T cell receptor (beta chain) is given with its context. Different DNA sequences within this sample yield the same CDR3. Repertoires were generated with immunoSEQ multiplex PCR, while TCRdb's copy carries only in-frame clones and drops some. The profile shows approximately 2,200,000 clones, 85% to 95% of them singletons. The data are from a study of shared clonotypes between healthy human individuals. There are 13 residues in the CDR3. V lost 4 bases and J 0 bases, leaving 7 bases between the germline ends. Germline assignment: CDR1 LNHDA and CDR2 SQIVND (reference sequence). Cells designated naive CD8 were CD45RO-negative and were positively selected for CCR7, with terminally differentiated effector memory CD45RA+ cells excluded.

The TCR was taken from a man between 18 and 29 years old in good health. Some clones in this sample may be carry-over from other donors' samples. The chain combines TRBV19 with TRBJ2-7; D might be TRBD2 (6 bases). Material for sequencing was naive CD8+ T cells from PBMCs. In DNA, the CDR3 is TGTGCCAGTAGTAGCGGGAACTCCTACGAGCAGTACTTC. The encoded protein is CASSSGNSYEQYF.